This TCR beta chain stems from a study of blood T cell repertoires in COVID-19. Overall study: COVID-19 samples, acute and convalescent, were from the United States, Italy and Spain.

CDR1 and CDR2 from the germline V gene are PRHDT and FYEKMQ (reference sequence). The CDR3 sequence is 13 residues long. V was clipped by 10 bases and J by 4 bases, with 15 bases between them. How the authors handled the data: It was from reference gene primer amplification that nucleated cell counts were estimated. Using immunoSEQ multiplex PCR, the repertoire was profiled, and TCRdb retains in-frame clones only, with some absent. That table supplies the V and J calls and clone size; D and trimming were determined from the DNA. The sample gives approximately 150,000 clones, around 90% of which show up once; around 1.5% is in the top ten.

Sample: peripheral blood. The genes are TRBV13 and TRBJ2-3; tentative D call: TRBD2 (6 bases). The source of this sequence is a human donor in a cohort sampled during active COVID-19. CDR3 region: CATGTGGPDTQYF. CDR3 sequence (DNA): TGTGCCACGGGGACTGGCGGACCAGATACGCAGTATTTT.